Listed here is a single TCR beta chain. Its antigen is currently unknown. Carried by the TCR beta cDNA libraries were unique molecular identifiers. One entry per CDR3 protein results from TCRdb running MiXCR on the PCR reads. Of roughly 400,000 distinct CDR3 sequences in the sample, approximately 38% were seen once. The source of the sample is a study of post-analysis software for immune sequencing data. General study results and limits: TRBV5-6, TRBV5-1 and TRBV20-1 were among five TRBV segments more frequent in patients than controls.

Germline V gene data show CDR1 as DFQATT and CDR2 as SNEGSKA (reference sequence). V lost 1 base, J lost 5 bases, and 6 bases stayed unmatched. The CDR3 length is 14 residues. Material: blood. The chain carries TRBV20-1 and TRBJ2-5; 8 bases map to TRBD1. The sequence derives from a girl aged 2 to 10 with multiple sclerosis. CDR3 amino acids: CSARAGGMAETQYF. The CDR3 DNA reads TGCAGTGCTAGAGCAGGGGGCATGGCGGAGACCCAGTACTTC.